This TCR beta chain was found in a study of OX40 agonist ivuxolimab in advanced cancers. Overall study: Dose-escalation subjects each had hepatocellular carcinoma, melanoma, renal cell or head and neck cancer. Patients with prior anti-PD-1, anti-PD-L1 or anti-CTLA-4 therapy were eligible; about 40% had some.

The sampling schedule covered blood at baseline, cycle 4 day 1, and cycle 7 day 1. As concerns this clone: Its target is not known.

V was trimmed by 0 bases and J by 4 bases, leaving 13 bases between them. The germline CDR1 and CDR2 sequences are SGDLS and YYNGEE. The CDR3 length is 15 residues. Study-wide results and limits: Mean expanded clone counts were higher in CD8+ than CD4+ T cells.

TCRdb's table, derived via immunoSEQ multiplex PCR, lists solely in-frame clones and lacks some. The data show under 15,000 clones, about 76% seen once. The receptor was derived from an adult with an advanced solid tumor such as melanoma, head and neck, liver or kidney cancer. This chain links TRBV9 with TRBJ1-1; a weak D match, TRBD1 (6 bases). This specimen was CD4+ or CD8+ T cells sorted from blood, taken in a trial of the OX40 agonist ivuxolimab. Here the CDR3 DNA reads TGTGCCAGCAGCGTAGTTGGGGGGGCGGGCACTGAAGCTTTCTTT. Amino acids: CASSVVGGAGTEAFF.